These 13 T cell receptor beta chains share one sample of origin, sequenced in a study of shared clonotypes between healthy human individuals. The assay was immunoSEQ multiplex PCR, and TCRdb's table has in-frame clones only and misses some. Altogether around 2,000,000 clones are present, under 95% being singletons, with the ten largest covering 1.5% to 2%. Naive-designated CD8 cells lacked CD45RO, were positively enriched for CCR7, and omitted terminally differentiated effector memory CD45RA+ cells. The sequenced material came from naive CD8+ T cells from PBMCs. These receptors were obtained from a man between 18 and 35 years old in good health. Some clones in this sample may be carry-over from other donors' samples.

This clone was found once. V is TRBV27 and J is TRBJ2-6; D is unclear. This CDR3 region has 17 residues. V lost 0 bases and J lost 0, with 9 bases in between. Germline lookup yields CDR1 MNHEY and CDR2 SMNVEV (reference sequence). The CDR3 coding sequence is TGTGCCAGCAGTTTATCAAACAGCTACTCTGGGGCCAACGTCCTGACTTTC. It translates to CASSLSNSYSGANVLTF.

V and J are TRBV5-6 and TRBJ2-3; D is possibly TRBD2 (5 bases). CDR3 length equals 14 residues. V lost 4 bases and J lost 6, with 15 bases in between. Germline V gene sequence: CDR1 SGHDT, CDR2 YYEEEE. CDR3: CASSLGGPEDTQYF. The CDR3 DNA reads TGTGCCAGCAGCCTTGGCGGGCCCGAGGATACGCAGTATTTT.

The V call is TRBV28, the J call TRBJ1-5; the D is unclear. The length of the CDR3 is 14 residues. Germline assignment: CDR1 MDHEN and CDR2 SYDVKM. The V end was cut by 6 bases, the J end by 1 base, with 10 bases between. The CDR3 DNA reads TGTGCCAGCAGGGACGAGAGGAGCAATCAGCCCCAGCATTTT. It yields the protein CASRDERSNQPQHF. The entire variable domain, with the rest obtained from reference TRBV28 and TRBJ1-5, is as follows: DVKVTQSSRYLVKRTGEKVFLECVQDMDHENMFWYRQDPGLGLRLIYFSYDVKMKEKGDIPEGYSVSREKKERFSLILESASTNQTSMYLCASRDERSNQPQHFGDGTRLSIL.

This clone was counted once. The chain links TRBV27 to TRBJ2-1; TRBD2 is a possible D gene (5 bases). The CDR3 runs 17 residues. The germline gives CDR1 MNHEY, CDR2 SMNVEV (reference sequence). Trimming cost V 4 bases and J 4 bases, with 20 bases left between them. The CDR3 sequence: CASSSRPWAEGYNEQFF. In DNA, the CDR3 is TGTGCCAGCAGTTCTCGACCCTGGGCAGAGGGTTACAATGAGCAGTTCTTC.

The chain is built from TRBV2 and TRBJ2-3; 7 bases agree with TRBD2. The CDR3 is 14 residues long. The germline gives CDR1 SNHLY, CDR2 FYNNEI. V lost 3 bases to trimming and J lost 4 bases; unmatched junction nucleotides: 4. The CDR3 region is CASSERDYPDTQYF. The CDR3 region has the DNA TGTGCCAGCAGTGAGAGGGACTATCCAGATACGCAGTATTTT.

Comment on this clone: Other DNA sequences in the sample encode the same CDR3. This rearrangement joins TRBV7-2 to TRBJ2-1, with D hard to call. Deletions cut 3 bases from V and 0 bases from J, with 9 bases between. The CDR3 runs 15 residues. Germline V gene sequence: CDR1 SGHTA, CDR2 FQGNSA. CDR3 sequence: CASSLGASSYNEQFF. CDR3 in DNA: TGTGCCAGCAGCTTGGGCGCTAGCTCCTACAATGAGCAGTTCTTC. Filled out from reference TRBV7-2 and TRBJ2-1, the complete variable domain reads GAGVSQSPSNKVTEKGKDVELRCDPISGHTALYWYRQSLGQGLEFLIYFQGNSAPDKSGLPSDRFSAERTGGSVSTLTIQRTQQEDSAVYLCASSLGASSYNEQFFGPGTRLTVL.

The rearrangement uses TRBV7-8 and TRBJ1-2, with D hard to call. Germline CDR1 SGHVS, CDR2 FQNEAQ. The CDR3 contains 16 residues. V shed 0 bases and J shed 0 bases, with 11 bases lying between them. The CDR3 sequence: CASSLAGTLTNYGYTF. In DNA form, the CDR3 reads TGTGCCAGCAGCTTAGCGGGTACACTAACTAACTATGGCTACACCTTC.

The V and J genes are TRBV10-3 and TRBJ2-7, with D hard to call. CDR1 and CDR2 (germline): ENHRY, SYGVKD. The CDR3 consists of 12 residues. Trimming took 7 bases from V and 2 from J, leaving 9 bases between them. CDR3 in amino acids: CAIMGGPYEQYF. CDR3 nucleotide sequence: TGTGCCATCATGGGCGGACCCTACGAGCAGTACTTC.

The chain uses TRBV5-6 and TRBJ2-5; TRBD2 aligns across 9 bases. Germline V gene sequence: CDR1 SGHDT, CDR2 YYEEEE. Unmatched junction bases numbered 9, after V lost 4 bases and J lost 5 bases. CDR3 length equals 15 residues. CDR3 residues: CASSVVAGAGETQYF. CDR3 nucleotide sequence: TGTGCCAGCAGCGTAGTAGCGGGAGCAGGGGAGACCCAGTACTTC.

The chain uses TRBV6-5 and TRBJ2-1; D possibly corresponds to TRBD1 (6 bases). The CDR3 runs to 11 residues. In germline, CDR1 is MNHEY, CDR2 SVGAGI. The germline V and J ends were trimmed by 0 bases and 14 bases, with 8 bases remaining between them. In nucleotides, the CDR3 is TGTGCCAGCAGTTACTCGGGACACAAGTTCTTC. This translates into CASSYSGHKFF.

The table lists this clone with a count of one. This sequence joins TRBV7-3 and TRBJ2-5, with D perhaps given as TRBD1 or TRBD2 (5 bases each). This CDR3 is 14 amino acids long. V was pared by 1 base and J by 5 bases, with 11 bases between. Germline loops: CDR1 SGHTA, CDR2 FQGTGA. The CDR3 DNA reads TGTGCCAGCAGCTTAAGGGGGAGCCGGGAGACCCAGTACTTC. Encoded protein: CASSLRGSRETQYF.

The V call is TRBV15, the J call TRBJ1-4; tentative D call: TRBD1 (5 bases). CDR1 is LNHNV and CDR2 is YYDKDF in the germline V gene (reference sequence). The CDR3 has 13 residues. Trimming pared 1 base from V and 8 bases from J, leaving 8 bases between. CDR3 bases: TGTGCCACCAGCAGAGTGGAGGGGGAAAAACTGTTTTTT. It translates to CATSRVEGEKLFF.

The chain has TRBV5-5 and TRBJ1-2; 8 bases agree with TRBD1. The CDR3 has 14 amino acids. Germline CDR1 reads SGHKS; CDR2 reads YYEKEE (reference sequence). V was clipped by 1 base and J by 3 bases; unmatched bases: 2. CDR3 sequence (DNA): TGTGCCAGCAGCTTGCAGGGGGCGGACTATGGCTACACCTTC. Translating it yields CASSLQGADYGYTF.